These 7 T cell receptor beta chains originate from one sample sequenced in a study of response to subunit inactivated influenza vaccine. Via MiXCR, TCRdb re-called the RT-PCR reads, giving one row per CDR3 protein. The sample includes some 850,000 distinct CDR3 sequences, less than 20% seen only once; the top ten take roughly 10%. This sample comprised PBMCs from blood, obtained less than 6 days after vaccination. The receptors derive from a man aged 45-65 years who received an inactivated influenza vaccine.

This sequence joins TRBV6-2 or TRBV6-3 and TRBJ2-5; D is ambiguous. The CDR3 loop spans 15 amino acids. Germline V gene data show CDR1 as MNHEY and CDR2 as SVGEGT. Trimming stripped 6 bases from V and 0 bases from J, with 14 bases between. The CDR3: CASSLLLSDQETQYF. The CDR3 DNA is TGTGCCAGCAGCCTCCTATTAAGCGACCAAGAGACCCAGTACTTC.

CDR3 in amino acids: CSARDSKFRPGGASIWEQYF. As DNA, the CDR3 is TGCAGTGCTAGAGATTCCAAGTTCAGGCCAGGGGGCGCCTCTATATGGGAGCAGTACTTC. The chain recombines TRBV20-1 with TRBJ2-7; 8 bases are a match to TRBD1. The germline V gene encodes CDR1 DFQATT and CDR2 SNEGSKA (reference sequence). J gave up 7 bases and V 0 bases, and 26 bases lay outside the gene matches. CDR3 length: 20 amino acids.

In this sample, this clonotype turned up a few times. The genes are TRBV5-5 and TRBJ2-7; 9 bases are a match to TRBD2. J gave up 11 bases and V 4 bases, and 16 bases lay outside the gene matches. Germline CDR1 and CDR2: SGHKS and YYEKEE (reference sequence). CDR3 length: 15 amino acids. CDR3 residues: CASSPPASSGTPKYF. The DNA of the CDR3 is TGTGCCAGCAGCCCCCCCGCGTCTAGCGGGACCCCCAAGTACTTC.

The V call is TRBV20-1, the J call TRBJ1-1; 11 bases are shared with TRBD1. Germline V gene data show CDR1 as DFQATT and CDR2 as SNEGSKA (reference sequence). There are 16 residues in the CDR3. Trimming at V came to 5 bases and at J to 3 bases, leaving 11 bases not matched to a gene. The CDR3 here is CSADGGTGGSYTEAFF. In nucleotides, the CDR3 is TGCAGTGCTGATGGGGGGACAGGGGGTTCATACACTGAAGCTTTCTTT.

CDR3 protein: CATSSWAGPQYF. In DNA form, the CDR3 reads TGTGCCACCAGCAGTTGGGCGGGACCCCAGTACTTC. This rearrangement joins TRBV15 to TRBJ2-5; weak D call: TRBD2 (6 bases). The CDR3 length is 12 residues. Looked up from germline, CDR1 is LNHNV and CDR2 is YYDKDF (reference sequence). Between the trimmed V and J ends, which lost 3 bases and 9 bases, there was a span of 11 bases.

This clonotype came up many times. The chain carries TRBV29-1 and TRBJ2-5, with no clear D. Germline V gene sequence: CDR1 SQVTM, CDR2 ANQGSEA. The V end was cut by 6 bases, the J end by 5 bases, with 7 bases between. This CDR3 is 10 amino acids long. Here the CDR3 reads CSVPSETQYF. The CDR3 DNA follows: TGCAGCGTCCCTTCGGAGACCCAGTACTTC.

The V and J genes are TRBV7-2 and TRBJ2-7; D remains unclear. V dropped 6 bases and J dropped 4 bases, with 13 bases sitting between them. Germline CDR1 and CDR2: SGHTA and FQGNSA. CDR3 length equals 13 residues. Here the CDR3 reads CASSSFGPYEQYF. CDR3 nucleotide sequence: TGTGCCAGCAGTTCCTTCGGGCCGTACGAGCAGTACTTC.